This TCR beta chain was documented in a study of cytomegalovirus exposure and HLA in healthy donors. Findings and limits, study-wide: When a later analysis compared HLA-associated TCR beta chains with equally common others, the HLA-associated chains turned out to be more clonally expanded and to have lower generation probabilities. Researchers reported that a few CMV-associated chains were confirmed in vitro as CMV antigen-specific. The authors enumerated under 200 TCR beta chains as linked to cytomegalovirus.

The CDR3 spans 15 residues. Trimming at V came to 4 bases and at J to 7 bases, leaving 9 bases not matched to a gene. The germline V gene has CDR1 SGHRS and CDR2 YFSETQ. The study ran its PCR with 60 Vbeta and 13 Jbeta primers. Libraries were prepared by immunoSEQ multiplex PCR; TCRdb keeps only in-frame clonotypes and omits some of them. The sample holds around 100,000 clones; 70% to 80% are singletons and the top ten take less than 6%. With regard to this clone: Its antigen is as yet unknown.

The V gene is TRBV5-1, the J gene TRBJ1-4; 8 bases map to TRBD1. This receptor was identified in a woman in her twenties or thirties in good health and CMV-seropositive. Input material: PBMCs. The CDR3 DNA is TGCGCCAGCAGCCGAACGGACAGGGAAGGTGAAAAACTGTTTTTT. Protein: CASSRTDREGEKLFF.